This TCR beta chain derives from a study of OX40 agonist ivuxolimab in advanced cancers. About the study: Among those treated, three patients had partial responses, one with hepatocellular carcinoma and two with cutaneous melanoma.

The data were produced by immunoSEQ multiplex PCR, yet TCRdb's version contains in-frame clones alone and is incomplete. Of more than 20,000 clones in the sample, more than 75% were seen once. Peripheral blood came from all dose cohorts at three timepoints. This CDR3 contains 12 residues. Germline CDR1 and CDR2: SGHTA and FQGNSA. V shed 6 bases and J shed 4 bases, with 10 bases lying between them. The J gene is TRBJ2-7, the V gene TRBV7-2, with D possibly being TRBD2 (5 bases). The source of this sequence is an adult with an advanced solid tumor such as melanoma, head and neck, liver or kidney cancer. This specimen was CD4+ or CD8+ T cells sorted from blood, taken in a trial of the OX40 agonist ivuxolimab. The CDR3 nucleotides read TGTGCCAGCAGTTACCCGGGGTACGAGCAGTACTTC. Translated, it gives CASSYPGYEQYF.